These 20 T cell receptor beta chains were all obtained from the same sample, sequenced in a study of PD-1 blockade in classical Hodgkin lymphoma (dated by TCRdb to 2020 to 2022). Libraries were prepared through the immunoSEQ multiplex PCR assay. TCRdb mirrors the immuneACCESS table, restricted to in-frame sequences. Some clones are absent from its copies; in checked studies, under half trace to an unresolved V gene, and the reason for the others is unknown. Counted in this sample were about 8,500 clones; 80% to 85% of them appeared once. The top ten constitute 9.5% to 13% of the sample. Sample time point, as interpreted from the label and publication: cycle 1 day 1 (C1D1), immediately before nivolumab initiation. Every trial patient had relapsed after autologous stem cell transplantation, and cohorts A, B and C differed in prior brentuximab vedotin exposure. Magnetic negative selection with a Miltenyi CD4+ T cell isolation kit was used to purify CD4+ T cells from thawed PBMCs.

Sequencing used CD4+ T cells from blood, obtained at baseline. The source of these receptors is a human donor with classical Hodgkin lymphoma.

This sequence joins TRBV28 and TRBJ1-5, with a possible D match to TRBD1 (6 bases). Trimming took 6 bases from V and 0 from J, leaving 21 bases between them. Germline CDR1 MDHEN, CDR2 SYDVKM. This CDR3 has 18 residues. The CDR3 is CASRITGGFANSNQPQHF. CDR3 coding DNA: TGTGCCAGCAGGATCACCGGGGGCTTTGCTAATAGCAATCAGCCCCAGCATTTT.

V usage is TRBV6-5 and J usage is TRBJ1-1; 7 positions match TRBD1. The length of the CDR3 is 14 residues. Germline assignment: CDR1 MNHEY and CDR2 SVGAGI. Losses at the gene ends were 2 bases for V and 5 bases for J; bases not matched to a gene: 5. The CDR3 sequence: CASSYDRESTEAFF. CDR3 DNA sequence: TGTGCCAGCAGTTACGACAGGGAATCGACTGAAGCTTTCTTT.

The gene calls are TRBV7-9 and TRBJ2-1; D is unresolved. Germline values: CDR1 SEHNR, CDR2 FQNEAQ (reference sequence). The CDR3 has 11 amino acids. The V gene lost 5 bases and the J gene lost 10 bases, with 9 bases spanning the gap. The CDR3 coding sequence is TGTGCCAGCAGCCCCCTGGGGGAGCAGTTCTTC. Protein product: CASSPLGEQFF.

This chain connects TRBV2 to TRBJ1-5, with a weak D call TRBD1 (5 bases). The CDR3 is 14 amino acids. V dropped 8 bases and J dropped 2 bases, with 13 bases sitting between them. Germline V lookup: CDR1 SNHLY, CDR2 FYNNEI. CDR3 DNA sequence: TGTGCCAGCGCGGCGGGGGGGGGCAATCAGCCCCAGCATTTT. This translates into CASAAGGGNQPQHF. Full variable domain (remainder filled in from reference TRBV2 and TRBJ1-5): EPEVTQTPSHQVTQMGQEVILRCVPISNHLYFYWYRQILGQKVEFLVSFYNNEISEKSEIFDDQFSVERPDGSNFTLKIRSTKLEDSAMYFCASAAGGGNQPQHFGDGTRLSIL.

The rearrangement joins TRBV7-2 to TRBJ2-1; tentative D call: TRBD1 (6 bases). Between the trimmed V and J ends, which lost 4 bases and 9 bases, there was a span of 13 bases. Per germline, CDR1 SGHTA and CDR2 FQGNSA. The CDR3 covers 13 residues. CDR3 DNA: TGTGCCAGCAGCTGGTCGGGACAACGTGAGCAGTTCTTC. The encoded protein is CASSWSGQREQFF.

The chain recombines TRBV18 with TRBJ2-5; D perhaps matches TRBD1 (6 bases). V lost 5 bases and J 2 bases, leaving 6 bases between the germline ends. Germline assignment: CDR1 KGHSH and CDR2 LQKENI. The CDR3 runs 12 residues. The CDR3 loop is CASSGTQETQYF. CDR3 coding DNA: TGTGCCAGCTCAGGGACACAAGAGACCCAGTACTTC.

Only a few counts were recorded for this clone. This chain joins TRBV10-3 and TRBJ1-2; 9 bases match TRBD1. With 4 bases clipped from V and 7 bases from J, the junction kept 4 bases outside the gene matches. Germline V lookup: CDR1 ENHRY, CDR2 SYGVKD. The CDR3 is 13 amino acids. The CDR3 region is CAISVGTGIGYTF. CDR3 DNA: TGTGCCATCAGTGTGGGGACAGGGATTGGCTACACCTTC.

Only one count was recorded for this clone. V is TRBV27 and J is TRBJ1-5, with a tentative D call TRBD1 (5 bases). The V end was cut by 4 bases, the J end by 9 bases, with 10 bases between. The CDR3 runs to 12 residues. Germline CDR1 reads MNHEY; CDR2 reads SMNVEV (reference sequence). CDR3 region: CASSYRGGPQHF. As DNA, the CDR3 is TGTGCCAGCAGTTATCGGGGCGGGCCCCAGCATTTT.

The chain carries TRBV5-5 and TRBJ1-2; tentatively, D is TRBD1 (5 bases). This CDR3 has 15 amino acids. Germline CDR1 is SGHKS and CDR2 is YYEKEE (reference sequence). The V and J ends lost 0 bases and 4 bases respectively, with 13 bases between them. The CDR3 coding sequence is TGTGCCAGCAGCTTGGACCCAGGGTCGATCTATGGCTACACCTTC. This codes for CASSLDPGSIYGYTF. Looking up the rest from reference TRBV5-5 and TRBJ1-2 gives the full variable domain: DAGVTQSPTHLIKTRGQQVTLRCSPISGHKSVSWYQQVLGQGPQFIFQYYEKEERGRGNFPDRFSARQFPNYSSELNVNALLLGDSALYLCASSLDPGSIYGYTFGSGTRLTVV.

The chain combines TRBV5-1 with TRBJ2-3; 8 bases map to TRBD2. The V segment lost 1 base and the J segment 5 bases; nucleotides outside the gene matches: 6. Germline loops: CDR1 SGHRS, CDR2 YFSETQ. This CDR3 contains 15 residues. CDR3 coding DNA: TGCGCCAGCAGCTTGACTAGCGGAGACTTAGATACGCAGTATTTT. This translates into CASSLTSGDLDTQYF. Supplemented by reference TRBV5-1 and TRBJ2-3, the full variable domain reads KAGVTQTPRYLIKTRGQQVTLSCSPISGHRSVSWYQQTPGQGLQFLFEYFSETQRNKGNFPGRFSGRQFSNSRSEMNVSTLELGDSALYLCASSLTSGDLDTQYFGPGTRLTVL.

The V and J genes are TRBV2 and TRBJ2-3, with 14 bases lining up with TRBD2. The length of the CDR3 is 18 residues. Germline V gene lookup returns CDR1 SNHLY and CDR2 FYNNEI. With 6 bases clipped from V and 4 bases from J, the junction kept 12 bases outside the gene matches. CDR3 amino acids: CASRGTSGRGGFPDTQYF. The CDR3 bases are TGTGCCAGCAGGGGGACTAGCGGGAGAGGAGGGTTTCCAGATACGCAGTATTTT.

This clone has only one observation. V is TRBV19 and J is TRBJ2-1, with 9 bases fitting TRBD1. V was clipped by 5 bases and J by 5 bases; unmatched bases: 7. The CDR3 is 15 amino acids. Germline V gene data show CDR1 as LNHDA and CDR2 as SQIVND (reference sequence). For the CDR3, the DNA is TGTGCCAGTAGTTTCCGACAGGGGGTCAACAATGAGCAGTTCTTC. This codes for CASSFRQGVNNEQFF.

The chain joins TRBV5-1 to TRBJ2-2; no clear D gene. The CDR3 loop spans 13 amino acids. V was trimmed by 4 bases and J by 4 bases, leaving 8 bases between them. Germline V gene lookup returns CDR1 SGHRS and CDR2 YFSETQ. In nucleotides, the CDR3 is TGCGCCAGCAGCCTGGACCGCACCGGGGAGCTGTTTTTT. Encoded protein: CASSLDRTGELFF. The complete variable domain, with remaining parts taken from reference TRBV5-1 and TRBJ2-2, reads KAGVTQTPRYLIKTRGQQVTLSCSPISGHRSVSWYQQTPGQGLQFLFEYFSETQRNKGNFPGRFSGRQFSNSRSEMNVSTLELGDSALYLCASSLDRTGELFFGEGSRLTVL.

The CDR3: CASSLYSVTSGSYEQYF. The CDR3 bases are TGTGCCAGCAGTTTATACTCTGTGACTAGCGGATCCTACGAGCAGTACTTC. This chain connects TRBV28 to TRBJ2-7; the match to TRBD2 covers 9 bases. V was pared by 1 base and J by 1 base, with 8 bases of the junction left unmatched. The CDR3 is made up of 17 amino acids. The germline V gene encodes CDR1 MDHEN and CDR2 SYDVKM.

This clone came up once. This rearrangement joins TRBV19 to TRBJ1-6, with 7 positions matching TRBD1. Trimming at V came to 5 bases and at J to 7 bases, leaving 5 bases not matched to a gene. The germline CDR1 and CDR2 sequences are LNHDA and SQIVND (reference sequence). This CDR3 is 14 amino acids long. The CDR3 DNA follows: TGTGCCAGTAGTCCGGACAGGATGAATTCACCCCTCCACTTT. It codes for CASSPDRMNSPLHF.

The chain links TRBV28 to TRBJ2-1, with D perhaps given as TRBD1 or TRBD2 (5 bases each). The V end lost 4 bases, the J end lost 6 bases, and 25 bases lay between the germline ends. The CDR3 extends over 18 amino acids. Germline CDR1 MDHEN, CDR2 SYDVKM. CDR3 protein: CASSSPTSGAVYRNEQFF. CDR3 DNA sequence: TGTGCCAGCAGTTCCCCTACTTCCGGGGCGGTCTACCGCAATGAGCAGTTCTTC.

V usage is TRBV19 and J usage is TRBJ2-7; D may correspond to TRBD1 or TRBD2 (5 bases each). CDR1 and CDR2 (germline): LNHDA, SQIVND (reference sequence). The CDR3 is 18 amino acids. V lost 1 base to trimming and J lost 2 bases, with 21 bases between them. CDR3: CASSIASLAGHLPYEQYF. The CDR3 region has the DNA TGTGCCAGTAGTATAGCCTCTCTAGCAGGACACCTACCCTACGAGCAGTACTTC.

The genes are TRBV10-3 and TRBJ2-3, with 8 bases matching TRBD2. Germline lookup yields CDR1 ENHRY and CDR2 SYGVKD. This CDR3 has 14 amino acids. Trimming removed 9 bases from V and 2 bases from J; junction bases left unmatched: 7. CDR3 loop: CAISRGGDTDTQYF. For the CDR3, the DNA is TGTGCCATAAGTCGGGGGGGCGACACAGATACGCAGTATTTT.

As regards this clone: An end of the junction differs from the germline gene, which may be a read error. J is TRBJ1-2 and V is TRBV6-5, with D tentatively TRBD1 (5 bases). The CDR3 contains 12 residues. The germline CDR1 and CDR2 sequences are MNHEY and SVGAGI. In DNA, the CDR3 is TGTGCCAGCAGTTACCAGGGAGGGGCGGTTCACTTC. Amino acid sequence: CASSYQGGAVHF.

This clone was seen a single time. The chain recombines TRBV6-5 with TRBJ1-4; possibly TRBD1 for D (5 bases). V was clipped by 2 bases and J by 7 bases, with 14 bases between them. CDR3 size: 15 residues. Germline V gives CDR1 MNHEY, CDR2 SVGAGI. CDR3 nucleotide sequence: TGTGCCAGCAGTTACAACCGGGGGGTTGGTGAAAAACTGTTTTTT. As protein: CASSYNRGVGEKLFF.